The 30 T cell receptor beta chains reported below all come from one sample, sequenced in a study of T-cell memory formation after mild COVID-19. TCRdb called the 5' RACE reads again in MiXCR, with one record for every CDR3 protein. Among some 31,000 distinct CDR3 sequences listed, roughly an eighth were seen once. Sequenced sample: PBMCs or a T cell subset sorted from them (not recorded which). The receptors originated from an adult woman who had mild COVID-19 (a few samples of this study predate the infection). Cell type and time point are not known.

This clonotype was recorded many times. The V gene is TRBV15, the J gene TRBJ2-5; D is unresolved. Germline loops: CDR1 LNHNV, CDR2 YYDKDF (reference sequence). This CDR3 has 14 amino acids. V was shortened by 2 bases and J by 3 bases, with 10 bases between the two germline ends. In nucleotides, the CDR3 is TGTGCCACCAGCAGACAAAATGGGGAAGAGACCCAGTACTTC. It codes for CATSRQNGEETQYF.

This clonotype has a count of ten or more. The rearrangement links TRBV5-1 to TRBJ2-5; D unresolved. Germline values: CDR1 SGHRS, CDR2 YFSETQ. The CDR3 has 12 residues. Trimming shortened V by 5 bases and J by 4 bases, and 9 bases separated the two germline ends. The CDR3 is CASSFPGETQYF. The CDR3 coding sequence is TGCGCCAGCAGTTTCCCCGGAGAGACCCAGTACTTC.

This clonotype was detected many times. The V call is TRBV19, the J call TRBJ2-2, with D unresolved. The CDR3 loop spans 14 amino acids. Germline V gene sequence: CDR1 LNHDA, CDR2 SQIVND (reference sequence). V gave up 7 bases and J gave up 1 base, with 10 bases separating them. The CDR3 protein is CASNSLGNTGELFF. The CDR3 DNA reads TGTGCCAGTAATTCACTGGGGAACACCGGGGAGCTGTTTTTT.

Comment on this clonotype: The junction does not match germline at one end; this may be a read error. This chain joins TRBV5-6 and TRBJ1-2; no clear D. CDR3 size: 16 residues. Per the germline V gene, CDR1 is SGHDT and CDR2 is YYEEEE. The CDR3 sequence: CASSFSGRLLNYGYTF. CDR3 coding DNA: TGTGCCAGCAGCTTCTCAGGACGCTTATTAAACTATGGCTACACATTC.

This clonotype showed up many times. The chain links TRBV7-8 to TRBJ1-2; D possibly corresponds to TRBD1 (5 bases). This CDR3 is 13 amino acids long. The germline V and J ends were trimmed by 6 bases and 4 bases, with 12 bases remaining between them. Germline V CDR1 and CDR2: SGHVS, FQNEAQ. The CDR3 spells CASSTGTVYGYTF. CDR3 in DNA: TGTGCCAGCAGTACCGGGACGGTCTATGGCTACACCTTC.

In its sample, this clonotype is medium-sized. This chain joins TRBV18 and TRBJ1-1; unclear D gene. CDR3 length: 14 residues. The germline gives CDR1 KGHSH, CDR2 LQKENI. V gave up 2 bases and J gave up 4 bases, with 11 bases separating them. The CDR3 nucleotides are TGTGCCAGCTCACCATCCCCTGCCCTCACTGAAGCTTTCTTT. Protein sequence: CASSPSPALTEAFF.

In its sample, this clonotype was seen many times. The genes are TRBV9 and TRBJ1-1, with 8 bases identical to TRBD1. Per germline, CDR1 SGDLS and CDR2 YYNGEE. Germline trimming cut 4 bases from V and 2 bases from J; bases unmatched to any gene: 7. The CDR3 sequence is 15 residues long. For the CDR3, the DNA is TGTGCCAGCAGCCAAGTGGGACAGGTTAACACTGAAGCTTTCTTT. It is translated as CASSQVGQVNTEAFF.

At least ten counts were recorded for this clonotype. The junction and the germline gene differ at one end; a read error may be behind it. Here the CDR3 DNA reads TGTGCTAGCAGCTTCGCGGGGGAGACCCAGTACTTC. It specifies CASSFAGETQYF. The rearrangement uses TRBV7-7 and TRBJ2-5; D perhaps matches TRBD2 (6 bases). Germline CDR1 and CDR2: SSHAT and FNYEAQ (reference sequence). The length of the CDR3 is 12 residues.

This clonotype was picked up many times. This chain connects TRBV12-3 or TRBV12-4 to TRBJ2-1; the match to TRBD2 covers 11 bases. J was trimmed by 7 bases and V by 8 bases; bases with no gene match: 10. The CDR3 length is 15 residues. CDR3 DNA: TGTGCCAGCGCCATGACTAGCGGGACAGGAAATGAGCAGTTCTTC. Encoded protein: CASAMTSGTGNEQFF.

This clonotype appeared many times. The CDR3 loop is CAISEFKGNTEAFF. The CDR3 nucleotides read TGTGCCATCAGTGAGTTCAAGGGCAACACTGAAGCTTTCTTT. V gene TRBV10-3 combines with J gene TRBJ1-1; D uncertain. The CDR3 sequence is 14 residues long. The germline CDR1 and CDR2 sequences are ENHRY and SYGVKD. V dropped 1 base and J dropped 2 bases, with 8 bases sitting between them.

This clonotype was counted at least ten times. This chain links TRBV19 with TRBJ1-5, with D unresolved. CDR1 and CDR2 from the germline V gene are LNHDA and SQIVND (reference sequence). The CDR3 is 15 amino acids. With 5 bases removed from V and 3 bases from J, the gap between germline ends came to 14 bases. This CDR3 is CASSPTDQPNQPQHF. CDR3 nucleotide sequence: TGTGCCAGTAGTCCCACCGACCAGCCCAATCAGCCCCAGCATTTT. Full variable domain (remainder filled in from reference TRBV19 and TRBJ1-5): DGGITQSPKYLFRKEGQNVTLSCEQNLNHDAMYWYRQDPGQGLRLIYYSQIVNDFQKGDIAEGYSVSREKKESFPLTVTSAQKNPTAFYLCASSPTDQPNQPQHFGDGTRLSIL.

This clonotype was recorded at least ten times. The chain combines TRBV4-1 with TRBJ2-3; 9 nucleotides align to TRBD1. After removal of 4 bases from V and 1 base from J, the junction contained 12 bases not matched to a gene. CDR3 length: 18 amino acids. The germline CDR1 and CDR2 sequences are MGHRA and YSYEKL. The CDR3 spells CASSPWGLRDRGTDTQYF. DNA of the CDR3: TGCGCCAGCAGCCCATGGGGCCTCCGGGACAGGGGCACAGATACGCAGTATTTT.

This clonotype was counted many times. The V gene is TRBV12-3 or TRBV12-4, the J gene TRBJ1-6; tentatively, D is TRBD1 (6 bases). Trimming shortened V by 5 bases and J by 9 bases, and 17 bases separated the two germline ends. CDR3 length: 15 amino acids. The CDR3 nucleotides are TGTGCCAGCAGTCCACAACAGGGACCGGGTTCACCCCTCCACTTT. As protein: CASSPQQGPGSPLHF.

Comment on this clonotype: A single base separates this from a much larger clone, so it may be a read error. The J gene is TRBJ1-5, the V gene TRBV12-3 or TRBV12-4, with D hard to call. The CDR3 is 18 amino acids. In nucleotides, the CDR3 is TGTGCCAGCAGTTTATATCAGCTGGGGAGAGTTAGCAATCAGACCCAGCATTTT. Protein product: CASSLYQLGRVSNQTQHF.

This clonotype has ten or more counts. The V gene is TRBV7-3, the J gene TRBJ1-2, with D hard to call. V was clipped by 2 bases and J by 5 bases, with 12 bases between them. Looked up from germline, CDR1 is SGHTA and CDR2 is FQGTGA. The CDR3 covers 14 residues. CDR3 sequence (DNA): TGTGCCAGCAGCTTAGGCGGCCCGGGGTATGGCTACACCTTC. This translates into CASSLGGPGYGYTF. Supplemented by reference TRBV7-3 and TRBJ1-2, the full variable domain reads GAGVSQTPSNKVTEKGKYVELRCDPISGHTALYWYRQSLGQGPEFLIYFQGTGAADDSGLPNDRFFAVRPEGSVSTLKIQRTERGDSAVYLCASSLGGPGYGYTFGSGTRLTVV.

This clonotype was seen many times. The gene calls are TRBV7-2 and TRBJ2-7; 12 bases are a match to TRBD1. This CDR3 spans 16 amino acids. Germline CDR1 reads SGHTA; CDR2 reads FQGNSA. Unmatched junction bases numbered 7, after V lost 5 bases and J lost 2 bases. CDR3 sequence: CASSISGTGGAYEQYF. DNA of the CDR3: TGTGCCAGCAGCATTAGCGGGACAGGGGGCGCCTACGAGCAGTACTTC.

Only a few counts were recorded for this clonotype. The rearrangement uses TRBV3-1 and TRBJ1-2; the D is unclear. The CDR3 runs 14 residues. Between the trimmed V and J ends, which lost 4 bases and 4 bases, there was a span of 13 bases. Germline loops: CDR1 LGHDT, CDR2 YNNKEL (reference sequence). CDR3 protein: CASSREDRFYGYTF. CDR3 in DNA: TGTGCCAGCAGCCGAGAGGACCGCTTCTATGGCTACACCTTC.

This clonotype has a count of ten or more. This rearrangement joins TRBV6-1 to TRBJ2-1, with unresolved D. Germline V gene sequence: CDR1 MNHNS, CDR2 SASEGT. The CDR3 length is 13 residues. Trimming pared 7 bases from V and 1 base from J, leaving 8 bases between. The DNA for the CDR3 is TGTGCCAGCATCCAGGCATCCTACAATGAGCAGTTCTTC. Translated, it gives CASIQASYNEQFF.

This clonotype was found many times. The chain carries TRBV11-2 and TRBJ2-1, with TRBD2 identical over 14 bases. In germline, CDR1 is SGHAT, CDR2 FQNNGV. V was pared by 4 bases and J by 4 bases, with 12 bases of the junction left unmatched. This CDR3 region has 19 residues. CDR3 amino acids: CASSSRGGLAGGTYNEQFF. The CDR3 bases are TGTGCCAGCAGCTCGAGGGGCGGACTAGCGGGAGGAACATACAATGAGCAGTTCTTC.

This clonotype was found many times. The chain couples TRBV5-1 to TRBJ2-7, with TRBD1 matching over 7 bases. The length of the CDR3 is 15 residues. CDR1 is SGHRS and CDR2 is YFSETQ in the germline V gene. V shed 0 bases, J shed 5 bases, and the junction held 8 bases outside the gene matches. CDR3 sequence reads: CASSLAEGAAHEQYF. CDR3 nucleotide sequence: TGCGCCAGCAGCTTGGCCGAGGGGGCGGCCCACGAGCAGTACTTC. Full variable domain (outside the CDR3, taken from reference TRBV5-1 and TRBJ2-7): KAGVTQTPRYLIKTRGQQVTLSCSPISGHRSVSWYQQTPGQGLQFLFEYFSETQRNKGNFPGRFSGRQFSNSRSEMNVSTLELGDSALYLCASSLAEGAAHEQYFGPGTRLTVT.

V is TRBV21-1 and J is TRBJ2-5; the D call TRBD1 from the table was never checked on the DNA. TRBV21-1 is flagged as a pseudogene. The CDR3 is made up of 18 amino acids. The chain's CDR3 is CASRSPGLGTGDEETQYF. The DNA of the CDR3 is TGTGCCAGCAGGTCCCCGGGGTTGGGGACAGGGGACGAAGAGACCCAGTACTTC.

This clonotype occurred many times. The chain links TRBV12-3 or TRBV12-4 to TRBJ2-7; 11 bases fit TRBD2. J was trimmed by 6 bases and V by 6 bases; bases with no gene match: 4. The CDR3 sequence is 13 residues long. In nucleotides, the CDR3 is TGTGCCAGCAGCCACGGACTAGCGGGCGAGCAGTACTTC. Encoded protein: CASSHGLAGEQYF.

This clonotype was observed at least ten times. The CDR3 bases are TGTGCCATCAGTGGGACTAGCGGCACAGATACGCAGTATTTT. Amino acids: CAISGTSGTDTQYF. The V call is TRBV10-3, the J call TRBJ2-3; 9 positions agree with TRBD2. Germline CDR1 is ENHRY and CDR2 is SYGVKD. V was pared by 4 bases and J by 1 base, with 0 bases of the junction left unmatched. CDR3 length: 14 residues.

The chain has TRBV10-3 and TRBJ2-3, with TRBD1 matching 7 bases. V was pared by 5 bases and J by 5 bases, with 4 bases of the junction left unmatched. Per germline, CDR1 ENHRY and CDR2 SYGVKD. There are 13 residues in the CDR3. CDR3 residues: CAISLQGQDTQYF. CDR3 bases: TGTGCCATCAGTTTACAGGGGCAAGATACGCAGTATTTT.

The V call is TRBV28, the J call TRBJ2-3; TRBD1 might be the D (6 bases). V was cut by 6 bases and J by 4 bases, with 11 bases left in between. Germline values: CDR1 MDHEN, CDR2 SYDVKM. This CDR3 has 13 residues. The CDR3 sequence is CASRQGISDTQYF. CDR3 DNA sequence: TGTGCCAGCAGACAGGGAATCTCAGATACGCAGTATTTT.

In this sample, this clonotype turned up many times. The J gene is TRBJ2-1, the V gene TRBV7-2; D unclear. Germline CDR1 is SGHTA and CDR2 is FQGNSA. This CDR3 has 15 amino acids. Trimming shortened V by 0 bases and J by 0 bases, and 6 bases separated the two germline ends. This chain's CDR3 is CASSLAGRSYNEQFF. The CDR3 DNA follows: TGTGCCAGCAGCTTAGCCGGCCGCTCCTACAATGAGCAGTTCTTC.

This clonotype has a count of ten or more. The gene calls are TRBV9 and TRBJ2-7; D not certain. Looked up from germline, CDR1 is SGDLS and CDR2 is YYNGEE. Trimming left V 0 bases short and J 6 bases short, with 13 bases between. The CDR3 length is 14 residues. CDR3 loop: CASSVGATPSEQYF. The CDR3 DNA reads TGTGCCAGCAGCGTAGGCGCGACTCCTAGCGAGCAGTACTTC.

This clonotype was detected many times. The chain joins TRBV19 to TRBJ2-2; 8 nucleotides agree with TRBD2. CDR1 is LNHDA and CDR2 is SQIVND in the germline V gene (reference sequence). The CDR3 consists of 16 residues. With 1 base clipped from V and 0 bases from J, the junction kept 1 base outside the gene matches. The CDR3 loop is CASSIGGLANTGELFF. The CDR3 DNA is TGTGCCAGTAGTATAGGGGGACTAGCGAACACCGGGGAGCTGTTTTTT. The variable domain in full, with the rest retrieved from reference TRBV19 and TRBJ2-2, is DGGITQSPKYLFRKEGQNVTLSCEQNLNHDAMYWYRQDPGQGLRLIYYSQIVNDFQKGDIAEGYSVSREKKESFPLTVTSAQKNPTAFYLCASSIGGLANTGELFFGEGSRLTVL.

This clonotype was detected many times. The V gene is TRBV12-3 or TRBV12-4, the J gene TRBJ1-1, with D possibly TRBD1 on 6 matching bases. This CDR3 region has 13 residues. V lost 5 bases, J lost 4 bases, and 11 bases lay in between. CDR3 bases: TGTGCCAGCAGTCGAGGGGGGCCCACTGAAGCTTTCTTT. As protein: CASSRGGPTEAFF.

This clonotype was seen at least ten times. This chain connects TRBV7-2 to TRBJ1-2, with D possibly TRBD1 on 5 matching bases. V was pared by 0 bases and J by 7 bases, with 18 bases between. CDR1 SGHTA and CDR2 FQGNSA come from the germline V gene. CDR3 length equals 16 residues. The CDR3 DNA sequence: TGTGCCAGCAGCTTAGCTAGTGTCGCAGGGCGGGCTGGCTACACCTTC. Amino acid sequence: CASSLASVAGRAGYTF.